The source of this T cell receptor beta chain is a study of blood T cell repertoires in COVID-19. This CDR3 comprises 13 residues. Germline CDR1 and CDR2: LNHDA and SQIVND (reference sequence). J gave up 2 bases and V 5 bases, and 2 bases lay outside the gene matches. The table came from immunoSEQ multiplex PCR; TCRdb's copy has only in-frame clones and leaves some out. There are about 160,000 clones in the sample; around four fifths occur only once, and approximately 2.6% lies in the top ten. This sequence originates from a man in his 70s with acute or convalescent COVID-19. The J gene is TRBJ1-2, the V gene TRBV19; 7 nucleotides align to TRBD1. Sequenced input: peripheral blood. The DNA for the CDR3 is TGTGCCAGTAGTGACAGGGAAAACTATGGCTACACCTTC. This translates into CASSDRENYGYTF.